The 18 T cell receptor beta chains given below trace back to one sample, sequenced in a study of CD8+CD57+ T cells in acquired aplastic anemia (dated by TCRdb to 2016 to 2019). Data came from an Illumina HiSeq 2000. Genomic DNA served as template for TCR beta VDJ combination and CDR3 sequence profiling. In TCRdb, the public reads were trimmed at Q25 with fastp and aligned with MiXCR, with productive beta chains retained. Rows with a matching CDR3 protein are joined into one entry that keeps the most common DNA and genes. The sample data list 100,000 to 150,000 distinct CDR3 sequences, and 41% of these were observed just once. More than 7% of the sample lies in the top ten. The sequencing sample was made of sorted CD4+, CD8+, or CD8+CD57+ T cells (not recorded which) from PBMCs. The receptor set was obtained from a human donor in good health, serving as a control.

This clonotype appeared many times. Here the CDR3 DNA reads TGTGCCAGTAGTCCAGGGGACAGAGATACGCAGTATTTT. It encodes CASSPGDRDTQYF. The chain combines TRBV19 with TRBJ2-3, with 7 bases aligning to TRBD1. Germline V gene sequence: CDR1 LNHDA, CDR2 SQIVND (reference sequence). J gave up 5 bases and V 5 bases, and 4 bases lay outside the gene matches. The CDR3 length is 13 residues.

Remarks on this clonotype: As the CDR3 is not closed by the conserved phenylalanine or tryptophan, this likely results from a read error. V usage is TRBV10-1 and J usage is TRBJ1-1; D gene unclear. The CDR3 has 14 residues. Germline V gene sequence: CDR1 WNHNN, CDR2 SYGVQD (reference sequence). The V end was cut by 6 bases, the J end by 4 bases, with 15 bases between. The CDR3 DNA sequence: TGCGCCAGCAGCCTTGGAGCGTTGAGCACTGAAGCTTTCCTT. Protein sequence: CASSLGALSTEAFL.

Note on this clonotype: A much larger clonotype is one base distant, so this may be a read error. The J gene is TRBJ1-1, the V gene TRBV7-9, with D possibly matching TRBD1 (6 bases). The germline V gene encodes CDR1 SEHNR and CDR2 FQNEAQ (reference sequence). The CDR3 loop spans 13 amino acids. Here the CDR3 reads CAGSRGQNTEAFF. CDR3 coding DNA: TGCGCCGGCAGCCGGGGACAGAACACTGAAGCTTTCTTT.

Details on this clonotype: This sequence may be a read error, since a much larger clone differs from it by one base. This rearrangement joins TRBV10-1 to TRBJ2-7, with D possibly matching TRBD2 (6 bases). Germline V CDR1 and CDR2: WNHNN, SYGVQD (reference sequence). This CDR3 has 13 residues. CDR3 in amino acids: CASSGESRGSQNF. The CDR3 region has the DNA TGCGCCAGCAGCGGAGAGTCACGGGGGAGTCAGAACTTC.

The chain links TRBV19 to TRBJ1-2; tentative D call: TRBD1 (6 bases). The ends were cut back, 8 bases at V and 8 bases at J, with 24 bases in the middle. CDR1 is LNHDA and CDR2 is SQIVND in the germline V gene (reference sequence). The CDR3 has 15 amino acids. CDR3 sequence reads: CASASSRGGGGGYTF. The CDR3, as DNA: TGTGCCAGTGCCTCTTCCCGCGGCGGGGGCGGCGGCTACACCTTC.

Sample share makes this clonotype medium-sized. The rearrangement joins TRBV24-1 to TRBJ2-7; D possibly corresponds to TRBD2 (6 bases). The germline V and J ends were trimmed by 4 bases and 5 bases, with 14 bases remaining between them. The CDR3 contains 14 residues. Looked up from germline, CDR1 is KGHDR and CDR2 is SFDVKD. This chain's CDR3 is CATSDTVSGNEQYF. DNA of the CDR3: TGTGCCACCAGTGACACAGTTAGCGGTAACGAGCAGTACTTC.

This clonotype appeared many times. With a much larger clone just one base away, this may be a read error. The chain couples TRBV29-1 to TRBJ1-2; maybe TRBD1 (6 bases). V was clipped by 3 bases and J by 6 bases, with 20 bases between them. This CDR3 contains 15 residues. The germline V gene encodes CDR1 SQVTM and CDR2 ANQGSEA. The CDR3 DNA reads as TGCAGCGTTGAGGGGGGCTCTCGGACTTTCCATGGCTACACCTTC. The encoded protein is CSVEGGSRTFHGYTF. Variable domain in full (rest from reference TRBV29-1 and TRBJ1-2): SAVISQKPSRDICQRGTSLTIQCQVDSQVTMMFWYRQQPGQSLTLIATANQGSEATYESGFVIDKFPISRPNLTFSTLTVSNMSPEDSSIYLCSVEGGSRTFHGYTFGSGTRLTVV.

The chain has TRBV24-1 and TRBJ2-1; D is perhaps TRBD2 (5 bases). Germline loops: CDR1 KGHDR, CDR2 SFDVKD. The CDR3 is made up of 13 amino acids. The V gene lost 5 bases and the J gene lost 2 bases, with 6 bases spanning the gap. The CDR3 loop is CATSVGTYNEQFF. As DNA, the CDR3 is TGTGCCACCAGTGTCGGGACCTACAATGAGCAGTTCTTC.

This clonotype was observed many times. The V call is TRBV20-1, the J call TRBJ2-1; 10 nucleotides align to TRBD2. CDR3 size: 15 residues. With 0 bases clipped from V and 8 bases from J, the junction kept 7 bases outside the gene matches. In germline, CDR1 is DFQATT, CDR2 SNEGSKA (reference sequence). For the CDR3, the DNA is TGCAGTGCTAGAGATCGGGCTAGCGGGGGTGATGAGCAGTTCTTC. Translated, it gives CSARDRASGGDEQFF.

In its sample, this clonotype was seen many times. The V and J genes are TRBV5-1 and TRBJ2-3; D is possibly TRBD1 (5 bases). This CDR3 comprises 15 residues. V was trimmed by 8 bases and J by 6 bases, leaving 22 bases between them. The V gene's germline CDR1 is SGHRS and CDR2 YFSETQ. The CDR3 is CASTPRQSGADTQYF. CDR3 nucleotide sequence: TGCGCCAGTACTCCTAGGCAGAGTGGGGCGGATACGCAGTATTTT.

This clonotype has a count of ten or more. The gene calls are TRBV10-3 and TRBJ1-2; D is perhaps TRBD1 (5 bases). The CDR3 is made up of 13 amino acids. V was trimmed by 10 bases and J by 1 base, leaving 13 bases between them. The germline CDR1 and CDR2 sequences are ENHRY and SYGVKD. CDR3 DNA: TGTGCCACCAAACAGGAGCTTAACTATGGCTACACCTTC. Translating it yields CATKQELNYGYTF.

The chain's CDR3 is CASSQGPQGGVIQYF. CDR3 sequence (DNA): TGTGCCAGCAGCCAAGGCCCCCAGGGGGGTGTCATTCAGTACTTC. J is TRBJ2-4 and V is TRBV14; tentatively, D is TRBD1 (7 bases). The CDR3 sequence is 15 residues long. The V end lost 1 base, the J end lost 9 bases, and 16 bases lay between the germline ends. In germline, CDR1 is SGHDN, CDR2 FVKESK.

This sequence joins TRBV9 and TRBJ2-3, with 8 nucleotides matching TRBD1. The germline V gene encodes CDR1 SGDLS and CDR2 YYNGEE. V shed 2 bases and J 1 base; nucleotides not matched to a gene: 3. CDR3 length: 15 residues. CDR3: CASSVEDRGTDTQYF. As DNA, the CDR3 is TGTGCCAGCAGCGTCGAGGACAGGGGCACAGATACGCAGTATTTT.

This clonotype was counted many times. In DNA, the CDR3 is TGCGCCAGCAGTGAGGCGGGGGGCTCACACTATGGCTACACCTTC. It codes for CASSEAGGSHYGYTF. The rearrangement links TRBV10-2 to TRBJ1-2; D possibly corresponds to TRBD1 (6 bases). The germline V gene encodes CDR1 WSHSY and CDR2 SAAADI. Trimming stripped 2 bases from V and 3 bases from J, with 13 bases between. This CDR3 has 15 amino acids.

This clonotype was seen at least ten times. V is TRBV12-5 and J is TRBJ1-4, with D unresolved. The CDR3 totals 11 residues. The germline V gene encodes CDR1 LGHNT and CDR2 FRNRAP. V shed 7 bases and J shed 7 bases, with 7 bases lying between them. The CDR3 loop is CASAWGEKLFF. The CDR3 DNA follows: TGTGCTAGTGCATGGGGTGAAAAACTGTTTTTT.

This clonotype was seen a single time. The chain carries TRBV2 and TRBJ2-7; TRBD1 aligns across 10 bases. The CDR3 sequence is 14 residues long. The trim removed 3 bases at V and 5 bases at J, leaving 4 bases unmatched. CDR1 and CDR2 from the germline V gene are SNHLY and FYNNEI. The CDR3, as DNA: TGTGCCAGCAGTGACGGGACAGGGGCGAACGAGCAGTACTTC. Residues: CASSDGTGANEQYF.

The chain is built from TRBV29-1 and TRBJ2-1; D unresolved. The CDR3 sequence is 12 residues long. Germline loops: CDR1 SQVTM, CDR2 ANQGSEA. The V end was cut by 4 bases, the J end by 4 bases, with 8 bases between. CDR3 coding DNA: TGCAGCGTTGTTTGGGCGTACAATGAGCAGTTCTTC. Translation gives CSVVWAYNEQFF.

In its sample, this clonotype was seen many times. The chain combines TRBV20-1 with TRBJ2-2; D gene unclear. Trimming left V 3 bases short and J 5 bases short, with 7 bases between. Germline V gene sequence: CDR1 DFQATT, CDR2 SNEGSKA (reference sequence). The CDR3 runs 12 residues. The CDR3 region has the DNA TGCAGTGCTAGGCGAACAACCGGGGAGCTGTTTTTT. Its protein is CSARRTTGELFF.